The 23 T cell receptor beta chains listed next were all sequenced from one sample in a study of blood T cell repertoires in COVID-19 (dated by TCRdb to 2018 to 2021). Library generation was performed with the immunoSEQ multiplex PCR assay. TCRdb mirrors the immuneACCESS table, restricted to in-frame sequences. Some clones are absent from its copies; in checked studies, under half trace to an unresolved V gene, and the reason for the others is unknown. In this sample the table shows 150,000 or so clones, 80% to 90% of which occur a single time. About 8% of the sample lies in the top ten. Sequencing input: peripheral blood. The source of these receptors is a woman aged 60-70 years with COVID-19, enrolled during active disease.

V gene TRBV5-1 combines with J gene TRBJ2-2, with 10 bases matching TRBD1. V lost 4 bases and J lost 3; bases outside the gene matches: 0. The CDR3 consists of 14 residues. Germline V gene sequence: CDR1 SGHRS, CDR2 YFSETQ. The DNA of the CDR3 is TGCGCCAGCAGCGGACAGGGGGACACCGGGGAGCTGTTTTTT. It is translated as CASSGQGDTGELFF.

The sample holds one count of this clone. CDR3 protein: CAQRRTPNTEAFF. CDR3 in DNA: TGTGCCCAGAGGCGCACTCCTAACACTGAAGCTTTCTTT. The genes are TRBV5-8 and TRBJ1-1; D is undetermined. CDR1 and CDR2 (germline): SGHTS, YDEGEE. The CDR3 covers 13 residues. V shed 10 bases and J shed 2 bases, with 15 bases lying between them. Looking up the rest from reference TRBV5-8 and TRBJ1-1 gives the full variable domain: EAGVTQSPTHLIKTRGQQATLRCSPISGHTSVYWYQQALGLGLQFLLWYDEGEERNRGNFPPRFSGRQFPNYSSELNVNALELEDSALYLCAQRRTPNTEAFFGQGTRLTVV.

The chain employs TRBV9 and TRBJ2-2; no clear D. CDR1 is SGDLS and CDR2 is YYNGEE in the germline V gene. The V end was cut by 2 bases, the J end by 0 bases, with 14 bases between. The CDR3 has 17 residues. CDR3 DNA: TGTGCCAGCAGCGTGTTTGAGTCGATGGCGAACACCGGGGAGCTGTTTTTT. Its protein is CASSVFESMANTGELFF.

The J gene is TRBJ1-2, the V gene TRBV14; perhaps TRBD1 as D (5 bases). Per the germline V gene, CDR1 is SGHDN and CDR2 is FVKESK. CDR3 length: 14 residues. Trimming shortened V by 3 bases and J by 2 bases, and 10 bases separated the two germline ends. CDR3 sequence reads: CASSQMDTNYGYTF. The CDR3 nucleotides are TGTGCCAGCAGCCAGATGGACACCAACTATGGCTACACCTTC. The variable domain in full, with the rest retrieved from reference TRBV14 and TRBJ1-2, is EAGVTQFPSHSVIEKGQTVTLRCDPISGHDNLYWYRRVMGKEIKFLLHFVKESKQDESGMPNNRFLAERTGGTYSTLKVQPAELEDSGVYFCASSQMDTNYGYTFGSGTRLTVV.

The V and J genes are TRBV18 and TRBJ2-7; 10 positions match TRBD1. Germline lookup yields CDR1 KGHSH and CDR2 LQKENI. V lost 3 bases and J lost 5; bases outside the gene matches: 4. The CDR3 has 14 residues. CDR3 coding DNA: TGTGCCAGCTCACCGCGACAGGGGGCGGACGAGCAGTACTTC. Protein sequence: CASSPRQGADEQYF.

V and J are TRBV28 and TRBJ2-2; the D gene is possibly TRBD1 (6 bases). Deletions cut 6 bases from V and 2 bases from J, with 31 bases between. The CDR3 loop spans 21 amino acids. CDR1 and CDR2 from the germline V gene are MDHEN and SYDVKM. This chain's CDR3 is CASRMAGESLSQGRNTGELFF. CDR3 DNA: TGTGCCAGCAGGATGGCAGGGGAGTCCTTATCACAAGGACGTAACACCGGGGAGCTGTTTTTT.

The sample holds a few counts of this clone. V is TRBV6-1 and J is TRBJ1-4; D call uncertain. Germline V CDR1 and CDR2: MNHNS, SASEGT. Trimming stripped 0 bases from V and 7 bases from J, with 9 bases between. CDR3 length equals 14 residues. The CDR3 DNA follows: TGTGCCAGCAGTGAAGCCCCGAACGGTGAAAAACTGTTTTTT. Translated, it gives CASSEAPNGEKLFF.

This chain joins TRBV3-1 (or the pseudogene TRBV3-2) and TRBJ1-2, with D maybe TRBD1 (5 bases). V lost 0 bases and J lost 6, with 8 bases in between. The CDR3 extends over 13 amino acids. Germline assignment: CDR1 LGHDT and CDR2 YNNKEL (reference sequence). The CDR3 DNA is TGTGCCAGCAGCCAAGATCAGGGCCATGGCTACACCTTC. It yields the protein CASSQDQGHGYTF.

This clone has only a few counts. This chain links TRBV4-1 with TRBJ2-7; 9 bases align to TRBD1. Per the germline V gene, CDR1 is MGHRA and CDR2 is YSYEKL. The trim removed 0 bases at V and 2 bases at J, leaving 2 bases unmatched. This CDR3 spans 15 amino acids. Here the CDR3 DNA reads TGCGCCAGCAGCCAAGAAGGGACAGGGCCCTACGAGCAGTACTTC. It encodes CASSQEGTGPYEQYF.

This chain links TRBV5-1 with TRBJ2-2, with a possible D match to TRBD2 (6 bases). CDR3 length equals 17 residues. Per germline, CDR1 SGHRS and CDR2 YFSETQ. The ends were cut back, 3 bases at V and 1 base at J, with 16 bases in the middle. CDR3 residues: CASSSILAGLNTGELFF. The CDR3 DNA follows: TGCGCCAGCAGCTCTATCTTGGCGGGATTGAACACCGGGGAGCTGTTTTTT. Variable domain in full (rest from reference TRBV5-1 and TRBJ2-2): KAGVTQTPRYLIKTRGQQVTLSCSPISGHRSVSWYQQTPGQGLQFLFEYFSETQRNKGNFPGRFSGRQFSNSRSEMNVSTLELGDSALYLCASSSILAGLNTGELFFGEGSRLTVL.

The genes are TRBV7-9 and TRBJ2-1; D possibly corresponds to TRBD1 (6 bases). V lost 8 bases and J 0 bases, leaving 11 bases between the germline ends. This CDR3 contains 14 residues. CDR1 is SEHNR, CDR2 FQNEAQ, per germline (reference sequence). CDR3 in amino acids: CASLPDSSYNEQFF. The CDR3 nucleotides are TGTGCCAGCCTCCCGGACAGCTCCTACAATGAGCAGTTCTTC.

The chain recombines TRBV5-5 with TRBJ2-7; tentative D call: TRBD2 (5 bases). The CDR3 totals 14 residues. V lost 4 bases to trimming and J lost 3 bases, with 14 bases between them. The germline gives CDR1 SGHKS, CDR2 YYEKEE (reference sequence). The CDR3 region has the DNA TGTGCCAGCAGCGGAGAGAGGGCGGACTACGAGCAGTACTTC. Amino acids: CASSGERADYEQYF.

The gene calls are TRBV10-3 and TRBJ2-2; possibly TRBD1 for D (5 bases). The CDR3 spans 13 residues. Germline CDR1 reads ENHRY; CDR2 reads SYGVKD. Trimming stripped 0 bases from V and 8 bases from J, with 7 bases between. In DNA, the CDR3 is TGTGCCATCAGTGAGTCGGGGCCAGGGGAGCTGTTTTTT. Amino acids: CAISESGPGELFF.

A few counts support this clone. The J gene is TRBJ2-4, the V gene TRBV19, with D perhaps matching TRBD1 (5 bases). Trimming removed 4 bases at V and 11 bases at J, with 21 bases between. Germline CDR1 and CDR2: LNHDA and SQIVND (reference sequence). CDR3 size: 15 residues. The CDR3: CASSKGAGMKILQYF. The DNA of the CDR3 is TGTGCCAGTAGTAAAGGGGCAGGGATGAAGATTCTTCAGTACTTC.

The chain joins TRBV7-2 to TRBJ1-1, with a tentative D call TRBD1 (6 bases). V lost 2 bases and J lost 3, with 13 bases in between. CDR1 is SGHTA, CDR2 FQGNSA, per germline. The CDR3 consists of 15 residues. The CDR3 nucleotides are TGTGCCAGCAGCTTACGCGGGGGGCGCGACACTGAAGCTTTCTTT. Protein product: CASSLRGGRDTEAFF.

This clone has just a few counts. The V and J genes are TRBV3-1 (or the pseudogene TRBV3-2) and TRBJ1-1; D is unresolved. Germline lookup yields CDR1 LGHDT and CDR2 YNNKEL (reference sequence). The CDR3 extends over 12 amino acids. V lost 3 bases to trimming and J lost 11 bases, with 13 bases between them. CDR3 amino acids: CASSQTSGGAFF. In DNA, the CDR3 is TGTGCCAGCAGCCAGACATCAGGTGGGGCTTTCTTT.

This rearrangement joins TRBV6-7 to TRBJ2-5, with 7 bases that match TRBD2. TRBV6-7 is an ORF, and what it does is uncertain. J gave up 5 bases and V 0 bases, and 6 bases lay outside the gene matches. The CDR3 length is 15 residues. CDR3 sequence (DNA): TGTGCCAGCAGTTACTCGGGGAGGGTGGGGGAGACCCAGTACTTC. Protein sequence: CASSYSGRVGETQYF.

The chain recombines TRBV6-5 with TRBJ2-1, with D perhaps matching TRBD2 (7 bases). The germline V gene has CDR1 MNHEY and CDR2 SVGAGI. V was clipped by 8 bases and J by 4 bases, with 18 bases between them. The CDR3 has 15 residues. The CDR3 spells CASGHRGARYNEQFF. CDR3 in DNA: TGTGCCAGCGGACACCGGGGGGCCAGGTACAATGAGCAGTTCTTC.

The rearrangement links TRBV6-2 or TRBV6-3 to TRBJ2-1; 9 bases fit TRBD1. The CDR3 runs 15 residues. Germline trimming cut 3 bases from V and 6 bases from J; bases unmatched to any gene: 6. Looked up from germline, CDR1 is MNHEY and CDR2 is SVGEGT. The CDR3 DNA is TGTGCCAGCAGTTATGCATGGGGACAGGGCAATGAGCAGTTCTTC. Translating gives CASSYAWGQGNEQFF.

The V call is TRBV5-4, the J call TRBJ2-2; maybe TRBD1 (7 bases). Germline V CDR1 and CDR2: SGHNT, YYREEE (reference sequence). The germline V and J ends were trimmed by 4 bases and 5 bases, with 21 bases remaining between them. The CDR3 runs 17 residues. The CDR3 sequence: CASSPISGGAGTGELFF. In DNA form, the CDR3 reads TGTGCCAGCAGCCCGATATCAGGGGGAGCGGGTACCGGGGAGCTGTTTTTT. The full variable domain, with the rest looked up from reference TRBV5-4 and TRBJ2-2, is ETGVTQSPTHLIKTRGQQVTLRCSSQSGHNTVSWYQQALGQGPQFIFQYYREEENGRGNFPPRFSGLQFPNYSSELNVNALELDDSALYLCASSPISGGAGTGELFFGEGSRLTVL.

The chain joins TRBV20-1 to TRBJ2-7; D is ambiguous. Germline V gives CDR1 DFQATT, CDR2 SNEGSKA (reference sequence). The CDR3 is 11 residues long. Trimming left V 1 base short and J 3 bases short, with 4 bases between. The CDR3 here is CSARAYYEQYF. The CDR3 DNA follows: TGCAGTGCTAGAGCCTACTACGAGCAGTACTTC.

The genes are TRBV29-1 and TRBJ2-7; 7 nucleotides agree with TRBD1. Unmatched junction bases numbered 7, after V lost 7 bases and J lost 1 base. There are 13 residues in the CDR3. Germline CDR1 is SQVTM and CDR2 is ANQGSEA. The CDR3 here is CSATGVGSYEQYF. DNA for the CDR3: TGCAGCGCCACAGGGGTGGGGTCCTACGAGCAGTACTTC.

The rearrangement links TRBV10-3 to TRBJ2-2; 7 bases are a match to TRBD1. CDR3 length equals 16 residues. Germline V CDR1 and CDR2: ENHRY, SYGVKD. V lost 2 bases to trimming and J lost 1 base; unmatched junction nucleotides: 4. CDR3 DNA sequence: TGTGCCATCAGTGAGGTAGGGACAGTGAACACCGGGGAGCTGTTTTTT. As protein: CAISEVGTVNTGELFF.